This T cell receptor (beta chain) was profiled in a study of blood T cell repertoires in COVID-19. This CDR3 spans 15 amino acids. V was pared by 4 bases and J by 10 bases, with 10 bases of the junction left unmatched. Looked up from germline, CDR1 is SGHDT and CDR2 is YYEEEE. Original handling: Quantification of nucleated cells was approximated via reference gene primer amplification. Libraries were prepared by immunoSEQ multiplex PCR; TCRdb keeps only in-frame clonotypes and omits some of them. Clonal size and the V and J genes are those of that table, whereas D and trimming came from the DNA. The table lists 130,000 to 150,000 clones, around 84% of them singletons.

The sample comprised peripheral blood. The clonotype originates from a human donor in a cohort sampled during active COVID-19. The chain couples TRBV5-6 to TRBJ1-6; 8 bases map to TRBD1. CDR3 in DNA: TGTGCCAGCAGCCGAGGGACAGGATCTGGGTCACCCCTCCACTTT. Translating gives CASSRGTGSGSPLHF.